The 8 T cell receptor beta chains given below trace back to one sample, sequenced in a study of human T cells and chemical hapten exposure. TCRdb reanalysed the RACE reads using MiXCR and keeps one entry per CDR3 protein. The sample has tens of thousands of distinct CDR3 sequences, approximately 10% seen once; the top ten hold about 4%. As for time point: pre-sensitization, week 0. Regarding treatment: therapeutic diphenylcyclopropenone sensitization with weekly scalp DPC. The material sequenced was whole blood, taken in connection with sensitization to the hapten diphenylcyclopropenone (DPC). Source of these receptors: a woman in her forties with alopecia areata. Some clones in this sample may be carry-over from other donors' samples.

The CDR3 region is CASSETGGGSGYTF. Here the CDR3 DNA reads TGCGCCAGCAGCGAGACAGGGGGCGGTAGTGGCTACACCTTC. The chain is built from TRBV5-1 and TRBJ1-2, with 10 bases matching TRBD1. The ends lost 4 bases at V and 7 bases at J; junction bases unmatched: 7. The germline CDR1 and CDR2 sequences are SGHRS and YFSETQ. CDR3 length equals 14 residues.

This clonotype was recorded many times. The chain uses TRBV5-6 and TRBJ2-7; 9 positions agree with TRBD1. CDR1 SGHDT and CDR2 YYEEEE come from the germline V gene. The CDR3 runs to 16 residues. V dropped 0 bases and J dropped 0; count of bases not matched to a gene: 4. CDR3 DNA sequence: TGTGCCAGCAGCTTGGGGACAGGGGAACACTCCTACGAGCAGTACTTC. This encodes CASSLGTGEHSYEQYF.

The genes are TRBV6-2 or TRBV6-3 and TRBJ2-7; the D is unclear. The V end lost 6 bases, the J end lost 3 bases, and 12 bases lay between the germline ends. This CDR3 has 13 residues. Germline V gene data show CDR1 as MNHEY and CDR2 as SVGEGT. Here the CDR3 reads CASSLRIVYEQYF. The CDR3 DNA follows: TGTGCCAGCAGCCTCCGAATTGTCTACGAGCAGTACTTC.

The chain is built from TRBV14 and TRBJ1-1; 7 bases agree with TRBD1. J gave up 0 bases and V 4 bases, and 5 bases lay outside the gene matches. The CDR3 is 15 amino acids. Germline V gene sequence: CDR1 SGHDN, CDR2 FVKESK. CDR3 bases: TGTGCCAGCAGCCTAAGGACAGGATTGAACACTGAAGCTTTCTTT. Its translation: CASSLRTGLNTEAFF.

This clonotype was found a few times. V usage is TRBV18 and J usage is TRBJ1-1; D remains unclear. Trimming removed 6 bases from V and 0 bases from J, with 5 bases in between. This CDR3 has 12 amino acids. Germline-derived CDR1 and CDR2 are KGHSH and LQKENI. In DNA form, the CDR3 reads TGTGCCAGCTCTGGGATGAACACTGAAGCTTTCTTT. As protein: CASSGMNTEAFF.

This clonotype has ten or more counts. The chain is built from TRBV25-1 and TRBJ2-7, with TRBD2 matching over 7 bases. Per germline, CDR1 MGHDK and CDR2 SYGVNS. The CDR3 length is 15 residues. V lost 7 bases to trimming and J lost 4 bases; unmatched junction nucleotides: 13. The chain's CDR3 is CASTPLGRESYEQYF. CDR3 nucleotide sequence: TGTGCCAGCACTCCCCTGGGGCGGGAGTCGTACGAGCAGTACTTC.

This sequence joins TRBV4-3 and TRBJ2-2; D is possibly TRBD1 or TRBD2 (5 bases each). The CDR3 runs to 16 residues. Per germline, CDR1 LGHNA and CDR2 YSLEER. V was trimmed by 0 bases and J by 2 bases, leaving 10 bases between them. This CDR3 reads CASSQDGTVNTGELFF. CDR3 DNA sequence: TGCGCCAGCAGCCAAGATGGGACCGTTAACACCGGGGAGCTGTTTTTT.

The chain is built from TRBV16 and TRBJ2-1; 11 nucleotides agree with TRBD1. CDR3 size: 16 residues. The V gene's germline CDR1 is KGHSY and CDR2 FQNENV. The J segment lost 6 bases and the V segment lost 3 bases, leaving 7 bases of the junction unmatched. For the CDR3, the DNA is TGTGCCAGCAGCCAGACCTCCGGGACAGGGGGCAATGAGCAGTTCTTC. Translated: CASSQTSGTGGNEQFF. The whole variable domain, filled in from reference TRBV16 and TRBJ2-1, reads GEEVAQTPKHLVRGEGQKAKLYCAPIKGHSYVFWYQQVLKNEFKFLISFQNENVFDETGMPKERFSAKCLPNSPCSLEIQATKLEDSAVYFCASSQTSGTGGNEQFFGPGTRLTVL.